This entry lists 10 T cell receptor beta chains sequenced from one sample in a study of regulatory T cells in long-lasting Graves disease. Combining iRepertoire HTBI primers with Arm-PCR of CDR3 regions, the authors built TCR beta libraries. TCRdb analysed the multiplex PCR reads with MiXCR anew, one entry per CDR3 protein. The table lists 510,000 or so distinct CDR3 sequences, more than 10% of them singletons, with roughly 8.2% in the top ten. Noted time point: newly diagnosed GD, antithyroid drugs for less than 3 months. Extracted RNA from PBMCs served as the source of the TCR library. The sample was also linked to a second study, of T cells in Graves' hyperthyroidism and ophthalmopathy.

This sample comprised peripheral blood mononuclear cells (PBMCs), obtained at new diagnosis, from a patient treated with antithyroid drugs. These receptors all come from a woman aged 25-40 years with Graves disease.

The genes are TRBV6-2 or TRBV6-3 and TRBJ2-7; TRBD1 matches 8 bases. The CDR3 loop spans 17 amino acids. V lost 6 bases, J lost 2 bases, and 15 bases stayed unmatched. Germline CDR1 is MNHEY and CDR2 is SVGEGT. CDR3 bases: TGTGCCAGCAGCCCATCTCCCTGGACAGGGCGCCCCTACGAGCAGTACTTC. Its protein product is CASSPSPWTGRPYEQYF.

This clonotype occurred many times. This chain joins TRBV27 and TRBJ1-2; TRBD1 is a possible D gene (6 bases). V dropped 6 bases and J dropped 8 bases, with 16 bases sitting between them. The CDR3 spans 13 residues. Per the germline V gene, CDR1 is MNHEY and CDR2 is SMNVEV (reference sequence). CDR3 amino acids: CASSLNRGEGYTF. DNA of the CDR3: TGTGCCAGCAGCCTCAATAGGGGGGAGGGCTACACCTTC.

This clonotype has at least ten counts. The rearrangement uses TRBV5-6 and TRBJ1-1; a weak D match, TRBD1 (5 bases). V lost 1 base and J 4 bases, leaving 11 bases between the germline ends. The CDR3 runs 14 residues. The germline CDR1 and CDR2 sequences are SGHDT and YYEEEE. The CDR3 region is CASSLRGTITEAFF. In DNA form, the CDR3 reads TGTGCCAGCAGCTTGAGGGGAACGATCACTGAAGCTTTCTTT.

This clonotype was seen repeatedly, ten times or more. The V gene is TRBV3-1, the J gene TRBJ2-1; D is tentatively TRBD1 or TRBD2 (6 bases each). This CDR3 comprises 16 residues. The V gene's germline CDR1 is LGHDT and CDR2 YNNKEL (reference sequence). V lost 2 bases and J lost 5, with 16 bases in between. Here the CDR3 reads CASSQSGAGSNNEQFF. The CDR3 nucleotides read TGTGCCAGCAGCCAATCGGGGGCGGGATCCAACAATGAGCAGTTCTTC.

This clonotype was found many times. For the CDR3, the DNA is TGTGCCACCAGTGATCTAGCGGGGTTCAATGAGCAGTTCTTC. It codes for CATSDLAGFNEQFF. The chain joins TRBV24-1 to TRBJ2-1; 9 bases align to TRBD2. The CDR3 sequence is 14 residues long. Germline trimming cut 3 bases from V and 6 bases from J; bases unmatched to any gene: 2. Per the germline V gene, CDR1 is KGHDR and CDR2 is SFDVKD.

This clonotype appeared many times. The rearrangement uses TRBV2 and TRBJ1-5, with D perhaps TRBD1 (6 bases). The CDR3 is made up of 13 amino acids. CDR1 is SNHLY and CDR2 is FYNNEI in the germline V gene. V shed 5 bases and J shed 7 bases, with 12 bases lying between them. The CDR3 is CASSTGFGQPQHF. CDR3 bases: TGTGCCAGCAGTACAGGGTTTGGCCAGCCCCAGCATTTT.

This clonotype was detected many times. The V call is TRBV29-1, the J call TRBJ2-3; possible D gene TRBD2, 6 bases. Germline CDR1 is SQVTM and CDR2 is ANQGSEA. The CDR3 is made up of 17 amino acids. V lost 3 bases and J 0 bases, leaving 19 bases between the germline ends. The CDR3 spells CSVDPMEGPQSTDTQYF. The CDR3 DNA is TGCAGCGTTGACCCGATGGAGGGCCCCCAGAGCACAGATACGCAGTATTTT.

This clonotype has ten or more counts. CDR3 residues: CASSGQGLTNQPQHF. CDR3 coding DNA: TGTGCCAGCAGTGGACAGGGTTTAACCAATCAGCCCCAGCATTTT. The rearrangement joins TRBV6-1 to TRBJ1-5; the match to TRBD1 covers 7 bases. From germline, CDR1 is MNHNS and CDR2 SASEGT. The CDR3 length is 15 residues. After removal of 4 bases from V and 3 bases from J, the junction contained 6 bases not matched to a gene.

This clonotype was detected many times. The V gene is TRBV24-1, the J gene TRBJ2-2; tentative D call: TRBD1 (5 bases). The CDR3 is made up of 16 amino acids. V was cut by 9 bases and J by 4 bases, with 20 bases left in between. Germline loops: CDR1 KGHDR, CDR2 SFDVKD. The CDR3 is CATSGVGQPRTGELFF. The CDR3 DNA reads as TGTGCCACCTCCGGTGTAGGACAACCTCGCACCGGGGAGCTGTTTTTT.

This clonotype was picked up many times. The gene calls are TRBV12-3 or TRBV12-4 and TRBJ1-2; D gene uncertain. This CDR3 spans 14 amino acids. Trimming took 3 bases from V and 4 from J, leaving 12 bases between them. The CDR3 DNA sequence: TGTGCCAGCAGTTTTTTAGTCAAAGGCTATGGCTACACCTTC. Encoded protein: CASSFLVKGYGYTF.